The sequence of this T cell receptor (beta chain) was determined in a study of T cell responses to AZD1222 COVID-19 vaccine. Using immunoSEQ multiplex PCR, the repertoire was profiled, and TCRdb retains in-frame clones only, with some absent. The data contain about 99,000 clones, 90% to 95% of them singletons. Details on this clone: Its target is unknown.

V shed 4 bases and J shed 4 bases, with 9 bases lying between them. This CDR3 spans 13 amino acids. Germline V gene data show CDR1 as KGHDR and CDR2 as SFDVKD. Study results and limitations: Baseline serology detected seropositivity in only six or seven AZD1222 recipients. Spike-wide vaccine-associated CD4 TCRs dominated at 160-218 and 743-854. Vaccination with two AZD1222 doses was followed by a rise in Spike-specific TCR breadth and depth. Repertoires were sampled only after the peak T cell response.

The specimen was peripheral blood, collected on day 0 of AZD1222 vaccination. The receptor was isolated from an adult in good health. The chain joins TRBV24-1 to TRBJ1-2, with D uncertain. As DNA, the CDR3 is TGTGCCACCAGTGAAAAAGACGTCTATGGCTACACCTTC. This gives the protein CATSEKDVYGYTF.